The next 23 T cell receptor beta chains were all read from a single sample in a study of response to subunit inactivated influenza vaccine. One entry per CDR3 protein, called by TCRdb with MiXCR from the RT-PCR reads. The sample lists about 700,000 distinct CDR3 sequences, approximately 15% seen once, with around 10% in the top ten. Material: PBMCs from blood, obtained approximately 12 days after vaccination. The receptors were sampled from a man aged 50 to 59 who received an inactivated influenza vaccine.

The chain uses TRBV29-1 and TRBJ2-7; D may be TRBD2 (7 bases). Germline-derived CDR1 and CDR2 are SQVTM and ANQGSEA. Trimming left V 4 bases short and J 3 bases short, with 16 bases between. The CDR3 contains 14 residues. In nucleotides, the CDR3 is TGCAGCGTTGTCGGACTAGGACAGATCTACGAGCAGTACTTC. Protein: CSVVGLGQIYEQYF.

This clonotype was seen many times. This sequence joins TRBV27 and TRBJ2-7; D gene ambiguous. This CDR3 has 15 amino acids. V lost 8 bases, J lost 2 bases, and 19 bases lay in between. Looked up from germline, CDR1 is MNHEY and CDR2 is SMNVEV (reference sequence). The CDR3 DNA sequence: TGTGCCAGCTGCCCTGGATTGCCGGCAGCCTACGAGCAGTACTTC. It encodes CASCPGLPAAYEQYF.

The CDR3 DNA follows: TGCAGTGCTAGAGATGGGACCGCCTACGAGCAGTACTTC. This gives the protein CSARDGTAYEQYF. V is TRBV20-1 and J is TRBJ2-7, with D perhaps being TRBD1 or TRBD2 (5 bases each). Germline CDR1 is DFQATT and CDR2 is SNEGSKA (reference sequence). The CDR3 length is 13 residues. With 0 bases removed from V and 2 bases from J, the gap between germline ends came to 8 bases.

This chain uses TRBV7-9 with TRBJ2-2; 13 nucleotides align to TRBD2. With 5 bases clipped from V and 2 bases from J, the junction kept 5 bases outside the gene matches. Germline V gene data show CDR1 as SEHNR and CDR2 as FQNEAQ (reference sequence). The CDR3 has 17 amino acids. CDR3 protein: CASSPGTSGENTGELFF. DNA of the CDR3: TGTGCCAGCAGCCCCGGGACTAGCGGGGAAAACACCGGGGAGCTGTTTTTT.

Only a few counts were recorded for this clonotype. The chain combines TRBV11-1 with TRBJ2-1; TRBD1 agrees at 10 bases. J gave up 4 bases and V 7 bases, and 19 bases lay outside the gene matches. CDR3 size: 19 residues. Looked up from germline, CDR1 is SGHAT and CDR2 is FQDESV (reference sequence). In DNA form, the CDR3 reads TGTGCCAGCACCCGACAGGGGGCGTTTGCGGGGACCCCTTACAATGAGCAGTTCTTC. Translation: CASTRQGAFAGTPYNEQFF.

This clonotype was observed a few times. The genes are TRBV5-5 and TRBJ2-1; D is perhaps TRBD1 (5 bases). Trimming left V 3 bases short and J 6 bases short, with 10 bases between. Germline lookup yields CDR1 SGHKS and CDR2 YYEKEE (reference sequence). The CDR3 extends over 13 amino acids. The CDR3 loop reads CASSWARVNEQFF. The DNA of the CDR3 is TGTGCCAGCAGCTGGGCCAGGGTCAATGAGCAGTTCTTC.

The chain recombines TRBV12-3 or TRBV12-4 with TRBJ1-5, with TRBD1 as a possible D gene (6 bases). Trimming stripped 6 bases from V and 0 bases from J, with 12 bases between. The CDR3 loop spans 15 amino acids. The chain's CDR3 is CASRSGVGSNQPQHF. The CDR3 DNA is TGTGCCAGCAGATCAGGGGTAGGTAGCAATCAGCCCCAGCATTTT.

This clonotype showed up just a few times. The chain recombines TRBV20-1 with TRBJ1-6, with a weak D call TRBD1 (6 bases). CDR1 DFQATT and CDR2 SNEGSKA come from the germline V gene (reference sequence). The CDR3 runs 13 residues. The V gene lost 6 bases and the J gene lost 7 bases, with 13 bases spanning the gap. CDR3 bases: TGCAGTGCGAGGGACATGGGGAATTCACCCCTCCACTTT. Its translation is CSARDMGNSPLHF.

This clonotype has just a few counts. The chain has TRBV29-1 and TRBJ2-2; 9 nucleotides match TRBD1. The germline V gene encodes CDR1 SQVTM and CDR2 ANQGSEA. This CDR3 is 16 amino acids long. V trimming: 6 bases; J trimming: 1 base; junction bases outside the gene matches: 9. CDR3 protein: CSVELMDRGNTGELFF. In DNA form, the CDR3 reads TGCAGCGTGGAACTAATGGACAGGGGGAACACCGGGGAGCTGTTTTTT.

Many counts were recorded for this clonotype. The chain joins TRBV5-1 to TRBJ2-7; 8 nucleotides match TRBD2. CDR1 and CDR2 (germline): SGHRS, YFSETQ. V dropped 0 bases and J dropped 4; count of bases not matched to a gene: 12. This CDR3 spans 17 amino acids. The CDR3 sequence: CASSLGAAQRGHYEQYF. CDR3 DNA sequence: TGCGCCAGCAGCTTGGGGGCAGCCCAGCGGGGGCATTACGAGCAGTACTTC.

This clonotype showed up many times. The CDR3 region is CASSQGPGQQNTGELFF. In nucleotides, the CDR3 is TGTGCCAGCAGCCAAGGCCCGGGACAACAGAACACCGGGGAGCTGTTTTTT. This chain joins TRBV3-1 and TRBJ2-2; the D gene is possibly TRBD1 (6 bases). Trimming took off 1 base at V and 1 base at J, with 13 bases between the two ends. In germline, CDR1 is LGHDT, CDR2 YNNKEL (reference sequence). The CDR3 runs 17 residues.

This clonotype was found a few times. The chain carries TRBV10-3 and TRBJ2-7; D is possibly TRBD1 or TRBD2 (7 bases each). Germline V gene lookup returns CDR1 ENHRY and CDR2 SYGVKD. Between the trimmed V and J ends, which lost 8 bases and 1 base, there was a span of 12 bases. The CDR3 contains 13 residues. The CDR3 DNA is TGTGCCATCCGACAGGGAGGGTCCTACGAGCAGTACTTC. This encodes CAIRQGGSYEQYF.

The CDR3 loop reads CASSLGLRLRSGSDYEQYF. CDR3 DNA sequence: TGTGCCAGCAGCTTAGGGTTAAGGCTGAGGAGCGGGTCGGACTACGAGCAGTACTTC. The chain has TRBV7-2 and TRBJ2-7; maybe TRBD2 (6 bases). The V end was cut by 1 base, the J end by 3 bases, with 25 bases between. CDR1 and CDR2 from the germline V gene are SGHTA and FQGNSA. The CDR3 is made up of 19 amino acids.

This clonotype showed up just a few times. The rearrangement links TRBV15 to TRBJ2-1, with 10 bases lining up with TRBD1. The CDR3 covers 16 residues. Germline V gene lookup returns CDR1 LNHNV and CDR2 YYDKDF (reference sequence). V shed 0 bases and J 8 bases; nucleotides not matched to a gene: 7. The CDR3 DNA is TGTGCCACCAGCAGAGATAGACAGGGGGCGGCGGATGAGCAGTTCTTC. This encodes CATSRDRQGAADEQFF.

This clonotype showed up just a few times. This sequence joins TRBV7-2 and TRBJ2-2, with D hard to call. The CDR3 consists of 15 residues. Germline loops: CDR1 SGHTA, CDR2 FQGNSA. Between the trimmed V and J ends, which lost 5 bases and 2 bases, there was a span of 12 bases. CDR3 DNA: TGTGCCAGCAGCCTAATTCGCACAAACACCGGGGAGCTGTTTTTT. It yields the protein CASSLIRTNTGELFF.

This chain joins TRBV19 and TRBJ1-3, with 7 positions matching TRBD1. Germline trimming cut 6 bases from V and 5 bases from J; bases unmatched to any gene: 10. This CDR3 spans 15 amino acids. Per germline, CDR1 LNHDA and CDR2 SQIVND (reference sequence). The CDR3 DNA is TGTGCCAGTAGCCGAGGACAGGCGACTCGAAACACCATATATTTT. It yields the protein CASSRGQATRNTIYF.

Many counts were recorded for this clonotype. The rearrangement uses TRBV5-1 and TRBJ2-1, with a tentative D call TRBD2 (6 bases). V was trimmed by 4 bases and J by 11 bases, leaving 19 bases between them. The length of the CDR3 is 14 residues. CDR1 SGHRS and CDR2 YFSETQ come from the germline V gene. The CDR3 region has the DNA TGCGCCAGCAGCGCTGACGGGAAGGGAGGAAAGCAGTTCTTC. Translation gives CASSADGKGGKQFF.

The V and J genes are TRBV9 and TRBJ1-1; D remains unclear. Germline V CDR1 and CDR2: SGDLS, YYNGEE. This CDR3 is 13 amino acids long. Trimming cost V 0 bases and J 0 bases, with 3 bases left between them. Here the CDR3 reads CASSVEMNTEAFF. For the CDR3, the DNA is TGTGCCAGCAGCGTAGAGATGAACACTGAAGCTTTCTTT.

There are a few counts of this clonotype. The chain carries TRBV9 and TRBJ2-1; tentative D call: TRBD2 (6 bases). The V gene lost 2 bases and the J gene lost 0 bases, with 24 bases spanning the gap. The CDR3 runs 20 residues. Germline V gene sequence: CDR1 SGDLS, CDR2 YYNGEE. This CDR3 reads CASSVDAGVSGVSSYNEQFF. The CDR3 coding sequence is TGTGCCAGCAGCGTGGACGCAGGCGTCTCGGGGGTAAGCTCCTACAATGAGCAGTTCTTC.

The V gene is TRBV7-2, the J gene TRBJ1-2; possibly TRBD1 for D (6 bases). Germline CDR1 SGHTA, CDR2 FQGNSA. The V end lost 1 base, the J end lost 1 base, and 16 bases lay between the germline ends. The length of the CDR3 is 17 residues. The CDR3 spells CASSLGVTGGSNYGYTF. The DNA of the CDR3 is TGTGCCAGCAGCTTAGGGGTAACTGGGGGCAGTAACTATGGCTACACCTTC.

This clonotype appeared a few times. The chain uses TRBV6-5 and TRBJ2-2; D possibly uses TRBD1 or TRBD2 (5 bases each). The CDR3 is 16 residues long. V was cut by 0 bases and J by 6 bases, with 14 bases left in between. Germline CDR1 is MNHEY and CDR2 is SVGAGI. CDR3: CASSYSGLATSGELFF. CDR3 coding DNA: TGTGCCAGCAGTTACTCGGGGCTAGCCACCTCCGGGGAGCTGTTTTTT.

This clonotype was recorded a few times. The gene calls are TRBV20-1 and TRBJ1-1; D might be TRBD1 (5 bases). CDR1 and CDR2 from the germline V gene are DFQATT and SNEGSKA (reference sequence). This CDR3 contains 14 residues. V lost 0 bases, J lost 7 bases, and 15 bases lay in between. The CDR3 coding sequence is TGCAGTGCTAGAGATCTTCGGGGGTTAATTGAAGCTTTCTTT. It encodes CSARDLRGLIEAFF.

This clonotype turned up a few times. CDR3 protein: CASSRVLSPQHF. The DNA for the CDR3 is TGTGCCAGCAGCCGAGTTCTATCACCCCAGCATTTT. The chain recombines TRBV12-3 or TRBV12-4 with TRBJ1-5; D gene uncertain. The V end was cut by 6 bases, the J end by 10 bases, with 13 bases between. The CDR3 has 12 residues.